A selection of T cell receptor beta chains follows, all from one sample in a study of neoadjuvant anti-PD-1 for oral cavity cancer. Produced via immunoSEQ multiplex PCR; TCRdb's table is partial and in-frame only. The sample yields roughly 67,000 clones, around 83% seen once. The specimen comprised PBMCs, sampled before nivolumab (anti-PD-1) treatment. Source of these receptors: a person between 40 and 79 years old with oral cavity squamous cell carcinoma. Each CDR3 is given with its conserved first and last residue. Fields, in order: CDR3 protein, CDR3 DNA, V gene, J gene, D gene, clone size. D genes are given only for firm matches. Clone size is given for some rows only: seen once, a few or many times, or a class if the clone is expanded.

CDR3: CASSLGRAPLSYEQYF
DNA: TGTGCCAGCAGCTTGGGGAGGGCACCCCTATCCTACGAGCAGTACTTC
V: TRBV11-2
J: TRBJ2-7
D: TRBD2
size: NA

CDR3: CASSVLGLTQETQYF
DNA: TGCGCCAGCAGCGTTCTCGGACTAACGCAAGAGACCCAGTACTTC
V: TRBV4-1
J: TRBJ2-5
D: NA
size: NA

CDR3: CASSPLRSGRYNEQFF
DNA: TGTGCCAGCAGCCCCCTGCGGAGCGGGAGGTACAATGAGCAGTTCTTC
V: TRBV5-6
J: TRBJ2-1
D: TRBD2
size: NA

CDR3: CASSDTSSYNEQFF
DNA: TGTGCCAGCAGTGACACCTCGTCCTACAATGAGCAGTTCTTC
V: TRBV2
J: TRBJ2-1
D: NA
size: NA

CDR3: CASRTAGGITEAFF
DNA: TGTGCCAGCAGGACAGCCGGTGGTATCACTGAAGCTTTCTTT
V: TRBV2
J: TRBJ1-1
D: NA
size: once

CDR3: CSVERAGSYEQYF
DNA: TGCAGCGTTGAACGGGCAGGATCCTACGAGCAGTACTTC
V: TRBV29-1
J: TRBJ2-7
D: NA
size: NA

CDR3: CASSLSRATGELFF
DNA: TGTGCCAGCAGTTTATCCAGGGCAACCGGGGAGCTGTTTTTT
V: TRBV28
J: TRBJ2-2
D: NA
size: NA

CDR3: CASRRQGNTGELFF
DNA: TGTGCCAGTCGGAGACAGGGAAACACCGGGGAGCTGTTTTTT
V: TRBV6-1
J: TRBJ2-2
D: TRBD1
size: NA

CDR3: CASSLDYRDYSYEQYF
DNA: TGTGCCAGCAGCTTAGACTACCGGGACTACTCCTACGAGCAGTACTTC
V: TRBV11-2
J: TRBJ2-7
D: TRBD2
size: NA

CDR3: CASSTLSGRRNEQYF
DNA: TGTGCCAGCAGCACCCTTAGCGGGAGGAGGAACGAGCAGTACTTC
V: TRBV28
J: TRBJ2-7
D: TRBD2
size: NA

CDR3: CASRASEVNTEAFF
DNA: TGTGCCAGCAGGGCGTCGGAGGTGAACACTGAAGCTTTCTTT
V: TRBV5-5
J: TRBJ1-1
D: NA
size: NA

CDR3: CASSQWSEQYF
DNA: TGTGCCAGCAGCCAATGGTCCGAGCAGTACTTC
V: TRBV14
J: TRBJ2-7
D: NA
size: NA

CDR3: CASSRAEIAKNIQYF
DNA: TGTGCCAGTAGTAGAGCGGAAATAGCCAAAAACATTCAGTACTTC
V: TRBV19
J: TRBJ2-4
D: NA
size: once

CDR3: CATSIDRGSGDTQYF
DNA: TGTGCCACCAGCATCGACCGGGGGTCAGGTGATACGCAGTATTTT
V: TRBV15
J: TRBJ2-3
D: NA
size: NA

CDR3: CASSLGTGINQPQHF
DNA: TGCGCCAGCAGCTTGGGGACAGGAATCAATCAGCCCCAGCATTTT
V: TRBV5-1
J: TRBJ1-5
D: TRBD1
size: once

CDR3: CASSSGTANSPLHF
DNA: TGTGCCAGCAGTTCCGGGACAGCTAATTCACCCCTCCACTTT
V: TRBV6-6
J: TRBJ1-6
D: TRBD1
size: NA

CDR3: CASSDQGAQGYTF
DNA: TGTGCCAGTAGTGACCAGGGGGCGCAGGGCTACACCTTC
V: TRBV19
J: TRBJ1-2
D: TRBD1
size: once

CDR3: CAWSPGTGGIDTQYF
DNA: TGTGCCTGGAGCCCCGGGACAGGGGGAATAGATACGCAGTATTTT
V: TRBV30
J: TRBJ2-3
D: TRBD1
size: few

CDR3: CATSRGAGTTNEKLFF
DNA: TGTGCCACCAGCCGGGGGGCGGGAACAACTAATGAAAAACTGTTTTTT
V: TRBV15
J: TRBJ1-4
D: NA
size: NA

CDR3: CASSPGSLPEAFF
DNA: TGTGCCAGCAGTCCCGGTAGCTTGCCTGAAGCTTTCTTT
V: TRBV2
J: TRBJ1-1
D: NA
size: NA

CDR3: CASTATSPIYEQYF
DNA: TGTGCCAGCACCGCAACGTCTCCTATATACGAGCAGTACTTC
V: TRBV7-8
J: TRBJ2-7
D: NA
size: once

CDR3: CAISPGQGTGGYTF
DNA: TGTGCCATCAGTCCGGGACAGGGGACGGGTGGCTACACCTTC
V: TRBV10-3
J: TRBJ1-2
D: TRBD1
size: once

CDR3: CASSSRESIYGYTF
DNA: TGTGCCAGCAGTTCGAGGGAATCCATCTATGGCTACACCTTC
V: TRBV27
J: TRBJ1-2
D: NA
size: many

CDR3: CASTRGTEAFF
DNA: TGTGCCAGCACTCGAGGGACTGAAGCTTTCTTT
V: TRBV27
J: TRBJ1-1
D: NA
size: NA

CDR3: CASTRVGLGMRTEAFF
DNA: TGCGCCAGCACTCGAGTGGGGCTAGGAATGAGGACTGAAGCTTTCTTT
V: TRBV5-1
J: TRBJ1-1
D: NA
size: NA

CDR3: CASSSGITDTQYF
DNA: TGTGCCAGCTCCAGCGGCATAACAGATACGCAGTATTTT
V: TRBV2
J: TRBJ2-3
D: NA
size: NA

CDR3: CASSVASDRVGETQYF
DNA: TGTGCCAGCAGCGTAGCTTCGGACAGGGTAGGGGAGACCCAGTACTTC
V: TRBV9
J: TRBJ2-5
D: TRBD1
size: NA

CDR3: CAISVDRLPYNEQFF
DNA: TGTGCCATCAGTGTAGACAGGTTACCCTACAATGAGCAGTTCTTC
V: TRBV10-3
J: TRBJ2-1
D: NA
size: NA

CDR3: CASSGESGTQETQYF
DNA: TGTGCCAGCAGTGGTGAATCCGGGACCCAAGAGACCCAGTACTTC
V: TRBV6-5
J: TRBJ2-5
D: NA
size: NA

CDR3: CASSSWHAGVVYGYTF
DNA: TGTGCCAGCAGCTCCTGGCATGCGGGAGTGGTCTATGGCTACACCTTC
V: TRBV5-4
J: TRBJ1-2
D: NA
size: NA

CDR3: CASSVRGTNSPLHF
DNA: TGTGCCAGCAGCGTCCGGGGCACGAATTCACCTCTCCACTTT
V: TRBV9
J: TRBJ1-6
D: NA
size: NA

CDR3: CASSLALSRRFRYEQYF
DNA: TGCGCCAGCAGCTTGGCCTTAAGCAGGAGGTTTCGCTACGAGCAGTACTTC
V: TRBV5-1
J: TRBJ2-7
D: NA
size: NA

CDR3: CASSQTSRGSYNEQFF
DNA: TGTGCCAGCAGCCAAACTTCGCGGGGCTCCTACAATGAGCAGTTCTTC
V: TRBV4-2
J: TRBJ2-1
D: NA
size: NA

CDR3: CASSRLAGGGTDTQYF
DNA: TGTGCCAGCAGCCGCTTAGCAGGAGGGGGCACAGATACGCAGTATTTT
V: TRBV7-3
J: TRBJ2-3
D: NA
size: once

CDR3: CASSLGPGARYEQYF
DNA: TGCGCCAGCAGCTTGGGGCCAGGTGCACGTTACGAGCAGTACTTC
V: TRBV5-1
J: TRBJ2-7
D: NA
size: NA

CDR3: CASSLSLVGETQYF
DNA: TGTGCCAGCAGTTTATCTTTGGTGGGGGAGACCCAGTACTTC
V: TRBV27
J: TRBJ2-5
D: NA
size: NA

CDR3: CASSHGTGAPYGYTF
DNA: TGCGCCAGCAGCCACGGGACAGGAGCCCCCTATGGCTACACCTTC
V: TRBV4-1
J: TRBJ1-2
D: TRBD1
size: NA

CDR3: CASSLPWTGGRTGELFF
DNA: TGCGCCAGCAGCTTGCCATGGACAGGGGGCCGGACCGGGGAGCTGTTTTTT
V: TRBV5-1
J: TRBJ2-2
D: TRBD1
size: NA

CDR3: CASSPRGGAMNTEAFF
DNA: TGCGCCAGCAGCCCCCGTGGAGGGGCAATGAACACTGAAGCTTTCTTT
V: TRBV5-1
J: TRBJ1-1
D: NA
size: NA

CDR3: CASSLRPANNYGYTF
DNA: TGTGCCAGCAGCTTGCGCCCAGCCAATAACTATGGCTACACCTTC
V: TRBV5-8
J: TRBJ1-2
D: NA
size: NA

CDR3: CASSPSGRTYNEQFF
DNA: TGTGCCAGCAGCCCTAGCGGGAGAACCTACAATGAGCAGTTCTTC
V: TRBV4-2
J: TRBJ2-1
D: TRBD2
size: NA

CDR3: CASSYLVGLYEQYF
DNA: TGTGCCAGCAGTTACCTCGTGGGCCTCTACGAGCAGTACTTC
V: TRBV6-8
J: TRBJ2-7
D: NA
size: NA

CDR3: CASSEEAGRNEQFF
DNA: TGTGCCAGCAGCGAGGAGGCAGGGAGAAATGAGCAGTTCTTC
V: TRBV11-2
J: TRBJ2-1
D: NA
size: once

CDR3: CATSSRTGIQETQYF
DNA: TGTGCCACCAGCAGCCGAACAGGGATCCAAGAGACCCAGTACTTC
V: TRBV15
J: TRBJ2-5
D: NA
size: once

CDR3: CASSSNRLEGNEQFF
DNA: TGTGCCAGCAGCTCTAACCGCCTAGAGGGGAATGAGCAGTTCTTC
V: TRBV7-3
J: TRBJ2-1
D: NA
size: NA

CDR3: CAISVSGTSGSNEQFF
DNA: TGTGCCATCAGTGTATCCGGGACTAGCGGGAGTAATGAGCAGTTCTTC
V: TRBV10-3
J: TRBJ2-1
D: TRBD2
size: NA

CDR3: CASSELNRINTIYF
DNA: TGTGCCAGCAGTGAATTGAACAGGATTAACACCATATATTTT
V: TRBV6-1
J: TRBJ1-3
D: NA
size: NA

CDR3: CASSLAGTSYNEQFF
DNA: TGTGCCAGCAGCTTGGCAGGGACCTCCTACAATGAGCAGTTCTTC
V: TRBV5-4
J: TRBJ2-1
D: NA
size: NA

CDR3: CASSQDRGRFGNQPQHF
DNA: TGTGCCAGCAGCCAAGACAGGGGGCGTTTTGGCAATCAGCCCCAGCATTTT
V: TRBV4-2
J: TRBJ1-5
D: TRBD1
size: NA

CDR3: CASSFNRETEAFF
DNA: TGTGCCAGCAGTTTCAACAGGGAAACTGAAGCTTTCTTT
V: TRBV27
J: TRBJ1-1
D: NA
size: NA

CDR3: CASSQVGGRSSYEQYF
DNA: TGTGCCAGCAGCCAAGTAGGGGGGAGGAGCTCCTACGAGCAGTACTTC
V: TRBV14
J: TRBJ2-7
D: NA
size: NA

CDR3: CASSFADTEAFF
DNA: TGTGCCAGCAGCTTCGCCGACACTGAAGCTTTCTTT
V: TRBV11-2
J: TRBJ1-1
D: NA
size: NA

CDR3: CASSLTRGSPAGEQYF
DNA: TGTGCCAGCAGTTTAACCAGGGGGTCCCCTGCGGGAGAGCAGTACTTC
V: TRBV27
J: TRBJ2-7
D: NA
size: NA

CDR3: CASSASATNEKLFF
DNA: TGTGCCAGTAGTGCCAGTGCAACTAATGAAAAACTGTTTTTT
V: TRBV19
J: TRBJ1-4
D: NA
size: NA

CDR3: CASSLGLAGVIYEQYF
DNA: TGTGCCAGCAGCTTAGGTCTGGCGGGGGTCATCTACGAGCAGTACTTC
V: TRBV7-2
J: TRBJ2-7
D: TRBD2
size: NA

CDR3: CASSEWVDYNEQFF
DNA: TGTGCCAGCAGTGAATGGGTGGACTACAATGAGCAGTTCTTC
V: TRBV2
J: TRBJ2-1
D: NA
size: few

CDR3: CASSRPGGDNEKLFF
DNA: TGTGCCAGCAGCAGGCCGGGCGGAGATAATGAAAAACTGTTTTTT
V: TRBV11-1
J: TRBJ1-4
D: NA
size: NA

CDR3: CASSLAGRGRTGELFF
DNA: TGTGCCAGCAGCTTAGCCGGCAGGGGTAGGACCGGGGAGCTGTTTTTT
V: TRBV7-6
J: TRBJ2-2
D: NA
size: NA